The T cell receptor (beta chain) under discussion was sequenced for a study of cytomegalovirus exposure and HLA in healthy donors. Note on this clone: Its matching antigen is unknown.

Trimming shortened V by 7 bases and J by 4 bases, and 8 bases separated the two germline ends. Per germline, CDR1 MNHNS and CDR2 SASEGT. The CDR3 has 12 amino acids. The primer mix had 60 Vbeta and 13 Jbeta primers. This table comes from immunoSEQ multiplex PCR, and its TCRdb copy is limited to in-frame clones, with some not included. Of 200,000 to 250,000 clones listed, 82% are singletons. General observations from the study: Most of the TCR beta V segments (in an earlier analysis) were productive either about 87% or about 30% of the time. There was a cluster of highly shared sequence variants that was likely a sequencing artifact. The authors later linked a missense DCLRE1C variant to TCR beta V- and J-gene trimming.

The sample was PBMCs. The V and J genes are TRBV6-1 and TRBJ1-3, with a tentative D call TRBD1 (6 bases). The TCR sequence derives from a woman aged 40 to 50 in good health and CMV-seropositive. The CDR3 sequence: CASIGTGNTIYF. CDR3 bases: TGTGCCAGCATTGGGACAGGAAACACCATATATTTT.